This is a list of T cell receptor beta chains from one sample in a study of human versus mouse CDR3 diversity and MHC coevolution. This table comes from immunoSEQ multiplex PCR, and its TCRdb copy is limited to in-frame clones, with some not included. This table has approximately 81,000 clones, roughly 95% appearing once. Sequencing was carried out using naive CD4+ T cells from blood. The receptors here all came from a person aged 25-75 years in good health. CDR3s include the opening cysteine and the closing phenylalanine or tryptophan. Fields, in order: J gene, clone size, CDR3 length, V gene, CDR3 protein. Clone size is given for some rows only: seen once, a few or many times, or a class if the clone is expanded.

>TRBJ2-4|-|15|TRBV5-4
CASSLEGPRGNIQYF
>TRBJ1-2|-|13|TRBV30
CAGPGQGAVGYTF
>TRBJ2-7|-|15|TRBV27
CASSLGGQGAYEQYF
>TRBJ2-5|-|13|TRBV5-4
CASSLVSQETQYF
>TRBJ1-6|-|14|TRBV25-1
CASSFGSVNSPLHF
>TRBJ2-7|-|17|TRBV25-1
CASSEIRGLAGYYEQYF
>TRBJ1-2|-|14|TRBV7-3
CASSATGGNYGYTF
>TRBJ1-5|-|13|TRBV5-4
CAEGCCSNQPQHF
>TRBJ2-5|-|13|TRBV5-6
CASSLGRRETQYF
>TRBJ2-1|-|15|TRBV5-1
CASSLVLGSGNEQFF
>TRBJ2-7|-|17|TRBV6-4
CASSVGCGGQGGYEQYF
>TRBJ2-5|-|15|TRBV7-2
CASSGLEVGQETQYF
>TRBJ1-2|-|15|TRBV5-1
CASSLAGGGISGYTF
>TRBJ1-1|-|15|TRBV6-5
CASRKTGLTNTEAFF
>TRBJ2-7|-|14|TRBV6-5
CASSYQRSSYEQYF
>TRBJ2-7|-|16|TRBV7-2
CASSLGRQGGIYEQYF
>TRBJ1-1|-|14|TRBV9
CASSPRGGAVEAFF
>TRBJ2-1|once|13|TRBV5-1
CASSFRELHEQFF
>TRBJ1-2|-|15|TRBV5-8
CASSLGFQGHRGYTF
>TRBJ2-2|-|16|TRBV19
CASSIVQGRSTGELFF
>TRBJ2-1|-|15|TRBV19
CASSTRQGSVNEQFF
>TRBJ2-7|-|17|TRBV30
CAWSRRDRGLSSYEQYF
>TRBJ2-3|-|18|TRBV14
CASSQRIAAFPATDTQYF
>TRBJ2-1|few|16|TRBV4-3
CASSRKDRALYNEQFF
>TRBJ1-5|-|17|TRBV18
CASSPKAAGGSSQPQHF
>TRBJ2-6|-|15|TRBV7-2
CASSQGAGGANVLTF
>TRBJ1-2|-|15|TRBV28
CASSPSSTGTYGYTF
>TRBJ1-1|-|14|TRBV5-5
CASTRQGMNTEAFF
>TRBJ1-2|-|13|TRBV29-1
CSVGGGMDYGYTF
>TRBJ1-1|-|12|TRBV10-2
CASGRQGLRAFF
>TRBJ2-3|-|16|TRBV7-2
CASSLDGAADTDTQYF
>TRBJ2-5|-|15|TRBV21-1
CASSNLRDTQETQYF
>TRBJ2-7|-|13|TRBV7-8
CASSLLQGYEQYF
>TRBJ2-3|once|15|TRBV27
CASGWADYSTDTQYF
>TRBJ1-1|-|14|TRBV9
CASSEHQGNTEAFF